This TCR beta chain was observed in a study of control samples from healthy donors and cancer patients. Germline loops: CDR1 LGHDT, CDR2 YNNKEL (reference sequence). This CDR3 contains 15 residues. The V end was cut by 6 bases, the J end by 5 bases, with 19 bases between. This clone was observed once. Sequencing used immunoSEQ multiplex PCR; TCRdb keeps in-frame clones, though not all of them. The repertoire holds fewer than 200,000 clones, with around 89% as singletons. The specimen was blood. The rearrangement links TRBV3-1 (or the pseudogene TRBV3-2) to TRBJ2-5, with a tentative D call TRBD1 (6 bases). The sequence was collected from a woman aged 45 to 65 in good health. CDR3 DNA: TGTGCCAGCAGTCGAGACAGGAATCTTAGGGAGACCCAGTACTTC. It specifies CASSRDRNLRETQYF.